This TCR beta chain is from a study of shared clonotypes between healthy human individuals. Germline CDR1 and CDR2: MDHEN and SYDVKM. CDR3 length: 15 amino acids. V lost 6 bases, J lost 8 bases, and 22 bases lay in between. As regards this clone: The target antigen is unknown.

Findings and limits, study-wide: When compared with the clonotypes that were shared by all four sorted-subset donors, the non-shared clonotypes turned out to have lower generation probabilities.

The healthy adult donors were HIV-negative and reported no recent acute infections or vaccinations. Assay: immunoSEQ multiplex PCR; the TCRdb copy retains only in-frame clones and omits some. The data hold approximately 710,000 clones, with roughly 88% observed a single time. Input material: memory CD8+ T cells from PBMCs. Noted subset: CD45RO+ cells pooled with CCR7-negative TemRA cells. The source of this sequence is a man aged 18 to 29 in good health. Some clones in this sample may be carry-over from other donors' samples. This chain uses TRBV28 with TRBJ1-2; D may be TRBD1 (6 bases). The CDR3 DNA reads TGTGCCAGCAGCTCCCCGATTCAGGGGAACGGCGGCTACACCTTC. Translation gives CASSSPIQGNGGYTF.